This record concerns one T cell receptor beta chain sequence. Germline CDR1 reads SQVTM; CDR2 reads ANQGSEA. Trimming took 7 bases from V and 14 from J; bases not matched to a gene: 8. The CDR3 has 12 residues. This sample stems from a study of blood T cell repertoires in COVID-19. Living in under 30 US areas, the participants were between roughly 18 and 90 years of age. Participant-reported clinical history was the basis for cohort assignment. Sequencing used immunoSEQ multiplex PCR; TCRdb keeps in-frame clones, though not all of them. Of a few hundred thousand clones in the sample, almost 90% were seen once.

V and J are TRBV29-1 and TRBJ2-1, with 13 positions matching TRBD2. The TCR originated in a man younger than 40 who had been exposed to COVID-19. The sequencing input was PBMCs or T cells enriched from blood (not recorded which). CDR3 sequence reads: CSAPTSGGFKFF. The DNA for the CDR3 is TGCAGCGCCCCGACTAGCGGGGGGTTTAAGTTCTTC.